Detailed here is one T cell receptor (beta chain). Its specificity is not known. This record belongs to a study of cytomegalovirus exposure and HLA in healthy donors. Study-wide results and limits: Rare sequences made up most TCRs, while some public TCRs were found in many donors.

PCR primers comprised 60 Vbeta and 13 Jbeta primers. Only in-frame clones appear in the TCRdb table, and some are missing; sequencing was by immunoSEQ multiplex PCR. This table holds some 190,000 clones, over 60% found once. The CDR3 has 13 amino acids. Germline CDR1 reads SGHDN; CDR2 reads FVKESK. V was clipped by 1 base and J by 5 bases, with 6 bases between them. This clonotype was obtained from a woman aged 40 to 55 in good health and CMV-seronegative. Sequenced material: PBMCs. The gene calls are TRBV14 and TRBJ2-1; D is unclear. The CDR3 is CASSQARNNEQFF. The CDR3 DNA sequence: TGTGCCAGCAGCCAAGCGCGGAACAATGAGCAGTTCTTC.